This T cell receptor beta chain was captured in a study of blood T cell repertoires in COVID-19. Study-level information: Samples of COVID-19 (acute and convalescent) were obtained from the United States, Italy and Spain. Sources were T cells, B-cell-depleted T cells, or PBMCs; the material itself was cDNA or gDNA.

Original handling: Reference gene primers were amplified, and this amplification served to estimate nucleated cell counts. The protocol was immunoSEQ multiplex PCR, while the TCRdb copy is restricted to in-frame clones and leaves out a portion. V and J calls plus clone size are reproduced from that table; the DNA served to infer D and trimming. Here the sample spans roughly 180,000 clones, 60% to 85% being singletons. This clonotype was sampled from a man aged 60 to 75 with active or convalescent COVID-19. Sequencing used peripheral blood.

This CDR3 is CASSPASGSYEQYF. The CDR3, as DNA: TGTGCCAGCTCACCGGCGAGCGGCTCCTACGAGCAGTACTTC. The genes are TRBV18 and TRBJ2-7; TRBD2 is a possible D gene (5 bases). The germline V gene has CDR1 KGHSH and CDR2 LQKENI. V was clipped by 3 bases and J by 0 bases, with 9 bases between them. The CDR3 spans 14 residues.